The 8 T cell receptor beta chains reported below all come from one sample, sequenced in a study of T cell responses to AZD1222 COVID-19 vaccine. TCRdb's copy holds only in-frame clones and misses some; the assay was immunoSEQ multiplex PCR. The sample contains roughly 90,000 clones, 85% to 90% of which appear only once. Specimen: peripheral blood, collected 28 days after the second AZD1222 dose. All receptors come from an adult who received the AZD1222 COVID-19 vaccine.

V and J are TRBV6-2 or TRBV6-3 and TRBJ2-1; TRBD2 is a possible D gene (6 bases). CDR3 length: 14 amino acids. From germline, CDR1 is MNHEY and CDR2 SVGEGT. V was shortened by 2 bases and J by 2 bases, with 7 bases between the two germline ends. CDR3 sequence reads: CASSYREAYNEQFF. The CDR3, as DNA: TGTGCCAGCAGTTACAGGGAGGCCTACAATGAGCAGTTCTTC.

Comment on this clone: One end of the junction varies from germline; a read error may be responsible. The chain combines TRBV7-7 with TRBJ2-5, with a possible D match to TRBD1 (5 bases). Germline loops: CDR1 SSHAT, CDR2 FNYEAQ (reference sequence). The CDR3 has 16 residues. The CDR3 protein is CASSLGVTPGQETQYF. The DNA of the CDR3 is TGTGCTAGCAGCTTAGGGGTAACCCCGGGCCAAGAGACCCAGTACTTC.

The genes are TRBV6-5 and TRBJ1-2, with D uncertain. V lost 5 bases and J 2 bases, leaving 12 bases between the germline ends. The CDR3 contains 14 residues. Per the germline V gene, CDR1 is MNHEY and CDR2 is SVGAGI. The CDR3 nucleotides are TGTGCCAGCAGTCCTCGGACGGAAAACTATGGCTACACCTTC. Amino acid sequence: CASSPRTENYGYTF.

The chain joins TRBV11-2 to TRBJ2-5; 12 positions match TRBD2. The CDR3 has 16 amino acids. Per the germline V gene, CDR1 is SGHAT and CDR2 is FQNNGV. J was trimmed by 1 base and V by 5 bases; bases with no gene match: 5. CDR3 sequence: CASSPRTSGAQETQYF. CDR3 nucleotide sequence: TGTGCCAGCAGCCCTCGGACTAGCGGGGCCCAAGAGACCCAGTACTTC.

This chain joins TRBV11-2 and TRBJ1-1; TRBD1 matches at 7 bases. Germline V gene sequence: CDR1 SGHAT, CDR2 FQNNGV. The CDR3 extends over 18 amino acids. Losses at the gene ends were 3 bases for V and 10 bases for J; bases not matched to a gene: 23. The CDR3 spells CASSFRDRQWRGQKGAFF. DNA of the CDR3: TGTGCCAGCAGCTTCCGGGACAGACAATGGAGAGGGCAAAAGGGAGCTTTCTTT.

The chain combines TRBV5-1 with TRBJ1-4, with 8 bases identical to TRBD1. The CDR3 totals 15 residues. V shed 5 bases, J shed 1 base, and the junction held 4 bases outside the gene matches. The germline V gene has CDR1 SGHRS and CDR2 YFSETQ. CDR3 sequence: CASSSGQGTNEKLFF. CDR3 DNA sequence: TGCGCCAGCAGTTCTGGACAGGGAACTAATGAAAAACTGTTTTTT.

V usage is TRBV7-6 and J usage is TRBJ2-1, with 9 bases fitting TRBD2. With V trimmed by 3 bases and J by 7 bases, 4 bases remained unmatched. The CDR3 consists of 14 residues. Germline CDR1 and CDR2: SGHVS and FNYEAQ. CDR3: CASSLAGGFNEQFF. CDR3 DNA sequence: TGTGCCAGCAGCTTGGCGGGGGGGTTTAATGAGCAGTTCTTC. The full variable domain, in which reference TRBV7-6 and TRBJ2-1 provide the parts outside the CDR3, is GAGVSQSPRYKVTKRGQDVALRCDPISGHVSLYWYRQALGQGPEFLTYFNYEAQQDKSGLPNDRFSAERPEGSISTLTIQRTEQRDSAMYRCASSLAGGFNEQFFGPGTRLTVL.

CDR3 amino acids: CASSQAKDSGHRETQYF. CDR3 sequence (DNA): TGTGCCAGCAGCCAAGCCAAGGACTCCGGGCATCGGGAGACCCAGTACTTC. The V gene is TRBV3-1 (or the pseudogene TRBV3-2), the J gene TRBJ2-5; D perhaps matches TRBD2 (5 bases). V lost 1 base, J lost 5 bases, and 20 bases lay in between. The CDR3 sequence is 17 residues long. Germline CDR1 reads LGHDT; CDR2 reads YNNKEL (reference sequence).